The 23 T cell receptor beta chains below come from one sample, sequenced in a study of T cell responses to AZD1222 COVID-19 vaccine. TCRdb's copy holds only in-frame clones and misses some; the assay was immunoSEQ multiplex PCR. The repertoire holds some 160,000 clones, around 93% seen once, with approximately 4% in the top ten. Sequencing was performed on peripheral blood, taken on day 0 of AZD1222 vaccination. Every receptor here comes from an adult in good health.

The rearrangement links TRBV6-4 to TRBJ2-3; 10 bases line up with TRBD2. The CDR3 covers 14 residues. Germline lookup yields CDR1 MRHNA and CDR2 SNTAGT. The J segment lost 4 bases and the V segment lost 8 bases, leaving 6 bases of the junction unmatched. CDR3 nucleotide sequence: TGTGCCAGCTTTGCGACTAGCGGGCCAGATACGCAGTATTTT. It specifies CASFATSGPDTQYF.

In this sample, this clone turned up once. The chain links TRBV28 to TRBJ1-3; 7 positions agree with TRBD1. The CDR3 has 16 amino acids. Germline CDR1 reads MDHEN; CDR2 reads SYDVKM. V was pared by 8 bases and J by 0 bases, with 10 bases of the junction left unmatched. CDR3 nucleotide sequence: TGTGCCAGCGCCCCGGGACAGTTCCTCTCTGGAAACACCATATATTTT. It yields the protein CASAPGQFLSGNTIYF.

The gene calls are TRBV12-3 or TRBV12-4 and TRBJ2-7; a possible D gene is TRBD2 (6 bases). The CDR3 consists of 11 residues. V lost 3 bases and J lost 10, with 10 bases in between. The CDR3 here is CASSLTSQQYF. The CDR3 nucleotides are TGTGCCAGCAGTTTGACTAGTCAACAGTACTTC.

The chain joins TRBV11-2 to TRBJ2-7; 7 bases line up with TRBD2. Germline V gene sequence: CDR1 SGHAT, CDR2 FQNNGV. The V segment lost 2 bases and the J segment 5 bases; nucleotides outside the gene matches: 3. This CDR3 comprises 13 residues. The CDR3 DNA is TGTGCCAGCAGCTTAACACTAGCGAACGAGCAGTACTTC. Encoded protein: CASSLTLANEQYF.

CDR3: CAAPLQGGTYEQYF. The CDR3 DNA reads as TGCGCCGCACCCCTCCAGGGGGGGACCTACGAGCAGTACTTC. This chain links TRBV10-2 with TRBJ2-7; perhaps D is TRBD1 or TRBD2 (7 bases each). Germline V lookup: CDR1 WSHSY, CDR2 SAAADI. V lost 11 bases to trimming and J lost 2 bases, with 19 bases between them. The CDR3 runs 14 residues.

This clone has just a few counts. The CDR3 DNA sequence: TGTGCCAGCAGCCAAAGAGCGGGAGAGGGCACCGGGGAGCTGTTTTTT. The encoded protein is CASSQRAGEGTGELFF. The chain uses TRBV14 and TRBJ2-2, with TRBD2 matching over 8 bases. CDR3 size: 16 residues. V shed 2 bases, J shed 4 bases, and the junction held 6 bases outside the gene matches. Germline V gene lookup returns CDR1 SGHDN and CDR2 FVKESK.

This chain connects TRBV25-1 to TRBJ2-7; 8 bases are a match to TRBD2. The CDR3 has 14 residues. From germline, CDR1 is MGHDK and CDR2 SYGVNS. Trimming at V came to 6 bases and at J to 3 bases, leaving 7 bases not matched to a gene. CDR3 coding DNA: TGTGCCAGCAGCAATAGCGGGAAAATCTACGAGCAGTACTTC. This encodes CASSNSGKIYEQYF.

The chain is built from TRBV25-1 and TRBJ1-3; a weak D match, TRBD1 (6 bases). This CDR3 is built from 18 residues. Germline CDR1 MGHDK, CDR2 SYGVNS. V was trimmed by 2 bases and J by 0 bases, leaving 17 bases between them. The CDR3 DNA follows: TGTGCCAGCAGTGAAGATGGCAGGGGTACACTCTCTGGAAACACCATATATTTT. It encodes CASSEDGRGTLSGNTIYF.

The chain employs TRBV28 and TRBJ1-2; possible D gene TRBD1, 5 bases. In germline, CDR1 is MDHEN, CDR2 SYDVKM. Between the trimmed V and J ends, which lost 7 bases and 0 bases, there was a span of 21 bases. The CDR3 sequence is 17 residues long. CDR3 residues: CASKVGDGSSSNYGYTF. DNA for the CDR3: TGTGCCAGCAAAGTTGGGGACGGATCCTCTTCTAACTATGGCTACACCTTC.

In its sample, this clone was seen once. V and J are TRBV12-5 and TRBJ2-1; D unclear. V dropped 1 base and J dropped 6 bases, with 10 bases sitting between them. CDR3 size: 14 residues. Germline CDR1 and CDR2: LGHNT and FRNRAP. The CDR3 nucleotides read TGTGCTAGTGGTTTGGAGGGTAGCTTCAATGAGCAGTTCTTC. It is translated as CASGLEGSFNEQFF.

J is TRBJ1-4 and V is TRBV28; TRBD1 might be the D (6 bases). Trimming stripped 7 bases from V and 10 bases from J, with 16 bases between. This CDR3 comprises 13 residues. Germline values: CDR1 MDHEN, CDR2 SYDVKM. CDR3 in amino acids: CASTPGEVIKLFF. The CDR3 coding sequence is TGTGCCAGCACGCCAGGGGAGGTGATAAAACTGTTTTTT.

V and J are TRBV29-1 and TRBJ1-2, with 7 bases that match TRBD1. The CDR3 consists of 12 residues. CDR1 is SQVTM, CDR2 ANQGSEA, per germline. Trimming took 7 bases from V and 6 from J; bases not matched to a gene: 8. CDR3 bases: TGCAGCGCCCTGACAGGGTTAGATGGCTACACCTTC. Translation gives CSALTGLDGYTF.

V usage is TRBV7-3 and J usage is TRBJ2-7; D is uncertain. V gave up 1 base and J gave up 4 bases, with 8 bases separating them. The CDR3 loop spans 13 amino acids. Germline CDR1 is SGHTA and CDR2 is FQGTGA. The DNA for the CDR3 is TGTGCCAGCAGCTTAAGTAGGGAATACGAGCAGTACTTC. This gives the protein CASSLSREYEQYF.

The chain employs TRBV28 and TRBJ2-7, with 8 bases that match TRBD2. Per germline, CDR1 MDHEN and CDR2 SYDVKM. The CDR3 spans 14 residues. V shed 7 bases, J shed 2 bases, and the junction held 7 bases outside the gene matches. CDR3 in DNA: TGTGCCAGCACCTTTAGCGGGGCGACCTACGAGCAGTACTTC. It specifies CASTFSGATYEQYF.

The CDR3 loop is CASSLGSRRSSYEQYF. The CDR3 DNA reads as TGTGCCAGCAGCTTAGGCTCGCGGCGGAGCTCCTACGAGCAGTACTTC. V gene TRBV13 combines with J gene TRBJ2-7; D unclear. Germline V gives CDR1 PRHDT, CDR2 FYEKMQ (reference sequence). The CDR3 runs 16 residues. The V end lost 0 bases, the J end lost 0 bases, and 12 bases lay between the germline ends.

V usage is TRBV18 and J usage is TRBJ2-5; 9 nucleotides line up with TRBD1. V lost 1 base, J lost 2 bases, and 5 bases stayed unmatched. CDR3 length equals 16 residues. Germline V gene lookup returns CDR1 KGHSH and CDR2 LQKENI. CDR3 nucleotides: TGTGCCAGCTCACCACACGGGACAGGGTTGCAAGAGACCCAGTACTTC. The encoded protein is CASSPHGTGLQETQYF.

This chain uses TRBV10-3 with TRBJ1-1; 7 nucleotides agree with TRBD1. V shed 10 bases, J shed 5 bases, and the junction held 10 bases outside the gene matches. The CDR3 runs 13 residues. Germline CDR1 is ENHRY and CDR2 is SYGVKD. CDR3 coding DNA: TGTGCCACCAGGGGGGGCGCAGAGACTGAAGCTTTCTTT. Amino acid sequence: CATRGGAETEAFF.

CDR3 amino acids: CAQQLRGVDYEQYF. CDR3 coding DNA: TGCGCCCAGCAGTTACGGGGGGTGGACTACGAGCAGTACTTC. V gene TRBV4-3 combines with J gene TRBJ2-7; 7 nucleotides align to TRBD2. Germline V gene data show CDR1 as LGHNA and CDR2 as YSLEER. This CDR3 is 14 amino acids long. The V and J ends lost 11 bases and 3 bases, in that order; junction bases with no gene match: 13.

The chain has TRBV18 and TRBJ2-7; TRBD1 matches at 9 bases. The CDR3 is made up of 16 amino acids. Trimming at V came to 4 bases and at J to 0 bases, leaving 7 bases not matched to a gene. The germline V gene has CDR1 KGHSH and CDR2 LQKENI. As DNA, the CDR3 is TGTGCCAGCTCACGAACACAGGGGGCTACCTCCTACGAGCAGTACTTC. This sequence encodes CASSRTQGATSYEQYF.

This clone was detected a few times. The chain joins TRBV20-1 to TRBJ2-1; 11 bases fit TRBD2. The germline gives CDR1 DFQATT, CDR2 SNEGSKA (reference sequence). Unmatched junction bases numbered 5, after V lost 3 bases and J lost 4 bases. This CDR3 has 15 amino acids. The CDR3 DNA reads TGCAGTGCTAGTACTAGCGGGAGTTATTACAATGAGCAGTTCTTC. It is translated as CSASTSGSYYNEQFF.

CDR3 coding DNA: TGTGCCAGTAGTATTACTAGCGACTCCTACAATGAGCAGTTCTTC. Translated, it gives CASSITSDSYNEQFF. The rearrangement links TRBV19 to TRBJ2-1, with 7 bases identical to TRBD2. Unmatched junction bases numbered 2, after V lost 3 bases and J lost 0 bases. Germline CDR1 reads LNHDA; CDR2 reads SQIVND (reference sequence). The CDR3 has 15 amino acids.

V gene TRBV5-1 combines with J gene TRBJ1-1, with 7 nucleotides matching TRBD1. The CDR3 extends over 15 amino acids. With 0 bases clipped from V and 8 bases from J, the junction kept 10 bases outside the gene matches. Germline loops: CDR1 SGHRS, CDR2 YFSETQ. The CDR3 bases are TGCGCCAGCAGCTTGGTCGGGACAGAGATCGGCGAAGCTTTCTTT. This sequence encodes CASSLVGTEIGEAFF.

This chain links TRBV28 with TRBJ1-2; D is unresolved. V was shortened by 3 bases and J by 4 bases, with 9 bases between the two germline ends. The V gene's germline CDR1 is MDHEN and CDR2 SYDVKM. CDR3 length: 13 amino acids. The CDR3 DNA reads TGTGCCAGCAGTTTTATAAACTCCTATGGCTACACCTTC. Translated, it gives CASSFINSYGYTF.